The TCR beta chain under discussion was sequenced for a study of shared T cell receptors in the human thymus. Repertoires were generated with immunoSEQ multiplex PCR, while TCRdb's copy carries only in-frame clones and drops some. Of 500,000 to 550,000 clones detected, about four fifths appear once; the ten largest clones hold 0.013%. The data also belong to a second study, concerning human thymus T cells. Turning to that study: The source of the thymus tissue was resections taken during corrective heart surgery.

The sample consisted of thymocytes. The TCR was taken from a boy younger than two with a congenital heart defect.

CDR3: CASSLGDRVTYEQYF. As DNA, the CDR3 is TGTGCCAGCAGCTTGGGGGACAGGGTCACCTACGAGCAGTACTTC. The rearrangement links TRBV5-6 to TRBJ2-7; 9 nucleotides align to TRBD1. Germline-derived CDR1 and CDR2 are SGHDT and YYEEEE. This CDR3 contains 15 residues. Unmatched junction bases numbered 3, after V lost 0 bases and J lost 2 bases.